This note documents a single T cell receptor beta chain sequence. Its cognate antigen is unknown. The data stem from a study of cytomegalovirus exposure and HLA in healthy donors. The study, taken as a whole, reports: When presence/absence was analysed, sequencing depth was taken to be roughly uniform across donors. Later analysis suggested most CMV-associated TCR beta chains were HLA-restricted.

The germline V gene encodes CDR1 SNHLY and CDR2 FYNNEI. The length of the CDR3 is 15 residues. The junction had 11 bases not matched to a gene; V was cut back by 7 bases and J by 5 bases. The PCR employed 60 Vbeta primers together with 13 Jbeta primers. The table came from immunoSEQ multiplex PCR; TCRdb's copy has only in-frame clones and leaves some out. The sample has roughly 160,000 clones; approximately 79% are singletons. Sequencing input: PBMCs. This TCR was sampled from a male donor in good health and CMV-seronegative. The chain combines TRBV2 with TRBJ1-2; 9 positions match TRBD1. The CDR3 DNA reads TGTGCCAGCATCAAGGACAGGGGTGGCAATTATGGCTACACCTTC. This sequence encodes CASIKDRGGNYGYTF.